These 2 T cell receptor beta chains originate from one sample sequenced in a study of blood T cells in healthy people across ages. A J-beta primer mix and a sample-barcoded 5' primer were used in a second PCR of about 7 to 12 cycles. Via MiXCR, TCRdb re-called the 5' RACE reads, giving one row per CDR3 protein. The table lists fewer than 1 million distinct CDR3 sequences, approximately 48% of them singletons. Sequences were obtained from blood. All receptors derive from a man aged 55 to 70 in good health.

CDR3 coding DNA: TGCGCCAGCAGCCCCCCCCGAACAGGGGTGGGCGCCTACGAGCAGTACTTC. It codes for CASSPPRTGVGAYEQYF. The genes are TRBV5-1 and TRBJ2-7; TRBD1 aligns across 7 bases. From germline, CDR1 is SGHRS and CDR2 YFSETQ. The V gene end was trimmed by 4 bases and the J gene end by 2 bases; junction bases not matched to a gene: 15. The CDR3 spans 17 residues.

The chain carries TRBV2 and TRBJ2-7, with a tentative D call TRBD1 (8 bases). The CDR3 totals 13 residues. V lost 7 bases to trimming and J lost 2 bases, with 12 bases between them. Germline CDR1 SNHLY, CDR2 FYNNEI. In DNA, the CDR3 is TGTGCCAGCAACAGGGGGGGCCCCTACGAGCAGTACTTC. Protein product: CASNRGGPYEQYF.